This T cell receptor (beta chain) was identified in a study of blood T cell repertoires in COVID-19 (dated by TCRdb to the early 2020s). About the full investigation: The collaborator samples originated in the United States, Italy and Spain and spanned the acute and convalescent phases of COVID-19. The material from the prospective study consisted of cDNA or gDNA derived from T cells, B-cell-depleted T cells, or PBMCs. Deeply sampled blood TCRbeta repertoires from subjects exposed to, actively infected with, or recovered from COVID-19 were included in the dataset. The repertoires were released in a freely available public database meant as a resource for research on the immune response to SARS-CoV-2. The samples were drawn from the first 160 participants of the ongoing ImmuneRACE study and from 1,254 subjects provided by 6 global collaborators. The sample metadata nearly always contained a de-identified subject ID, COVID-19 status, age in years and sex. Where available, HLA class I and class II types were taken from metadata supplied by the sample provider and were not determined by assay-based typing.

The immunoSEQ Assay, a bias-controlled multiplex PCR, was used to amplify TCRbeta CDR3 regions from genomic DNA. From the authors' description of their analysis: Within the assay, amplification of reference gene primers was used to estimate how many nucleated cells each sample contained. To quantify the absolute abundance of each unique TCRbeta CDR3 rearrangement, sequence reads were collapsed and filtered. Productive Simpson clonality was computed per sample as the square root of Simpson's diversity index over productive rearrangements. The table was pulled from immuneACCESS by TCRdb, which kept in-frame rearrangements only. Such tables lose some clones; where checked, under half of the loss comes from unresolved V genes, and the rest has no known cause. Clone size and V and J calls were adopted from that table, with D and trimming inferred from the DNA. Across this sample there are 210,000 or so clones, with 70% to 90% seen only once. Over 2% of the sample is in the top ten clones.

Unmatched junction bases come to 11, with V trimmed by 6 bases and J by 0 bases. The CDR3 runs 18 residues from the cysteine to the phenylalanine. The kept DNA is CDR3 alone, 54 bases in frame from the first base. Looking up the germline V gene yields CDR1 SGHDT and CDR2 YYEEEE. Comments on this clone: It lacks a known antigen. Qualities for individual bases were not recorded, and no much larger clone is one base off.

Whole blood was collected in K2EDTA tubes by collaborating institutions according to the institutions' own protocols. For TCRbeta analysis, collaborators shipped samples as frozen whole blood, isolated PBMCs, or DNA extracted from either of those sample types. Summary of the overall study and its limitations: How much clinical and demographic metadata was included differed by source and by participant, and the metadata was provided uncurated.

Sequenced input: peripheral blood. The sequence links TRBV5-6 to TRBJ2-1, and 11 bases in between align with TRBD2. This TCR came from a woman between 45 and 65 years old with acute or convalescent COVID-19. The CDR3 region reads CASTPGTSGHSSYNEQFF. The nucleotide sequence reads TGTGCCAGCACCCCCGGGACTAGCGGCCATTCCTCCTACAATGAGCAGTTCTTC.